The rows below give T cell receptor beta chains drawn from one sample of a study of regulatory T cells in long-lasting Graves disease. MiXCR was run by TCRdb on the multiplex PCR reads, yielding one entry per CDR3 protein. The profile shows some 330,000 distinct CDR3 sequences, about 23% of them singletons. Sequences were derived from peripheral blood mononuclear cells (PBMCs), sampled when the disease was refractory, from a patient treated with antithyroid drugs. The receptors shown here come from a woman in her thirties or forties with Graves disease. Each CDR3 is given with its conserved first and last residue. A D gene is named only where the DNA matches it firmly. Clone size, where shown, is once, few, many, or a class for clones that have expanded.

CASSSRLAGHSYEQYF,TGTGCCAGCAGCTCACGACTAGCGGGACACTCCTACGAGCAGTACTTC,NA,TRBD2,TRBV27,TRBJ2-7
CASSDALAPYEQYF,TGTGCCAGCAGTGATGCCCTAGCACCTTACGAGCAGTACTTC,NA,NA,TRBV6-1,TRBJ2-7
CASSLRNSYNEQFF,TGTGCCAGCAGTCTACGGAACTCCTACAATGAGCAGTTCTTC,many,NA,TRBV11-2,TRBJ2-1
CASSLGRSLSNYGYTF,TGTGCCAGCAGCCTAGGGAGGTCCTTAAGTAACTATGGCTACACCTTC,many,NA,TRBV11-2,TRBJ1-2
CASSPKWGEFPYEQYF,TGCGCCAGCAGCCCCAAATGGGGGGAGTTTCCCTACGAGCAGTACTTC,NA,NA,TRBV5-1,TRBJ2-7
CASSLGQFANYGYTF,TGTGCCAGCAGCCTGGGACAGTTTGCTAACTATGGCTACACCTTC,NA,TRBD1,TRBV9,TRBJ1-2
CASSRSTSGANVLTF,TGTGCCAGCAGCCGTAGCACCTCTGGGGCCAACGTCCTGACTTTC,many,NA,TRBV11-2,TRBJ2-6
CASKDQETQYF,TGTGCCAGCAAGGATCAAGAGACCCAGTACTTC,many,NA,TRBV11-2,TRBJ2-5
CASSKRLAGARYEQYF,TGTGCCAGTAGTAAACGACTAGCGGGAGCGCGCTACGAGCAGTACTTC,few,TRBD2,TRBV19,TRBJ2-7
CASRTAGTGNEKLFF,TGTGCCAGCAGAACGGCCGGGACGGGAAATGAAAAACTGTTTTTT,many,NA,TRBV7-8,TRBJ1-4
CASSLWTSPQETQYF,TGTGCCAGCAGTTTATGGACTAGCCCCCAAGAGACCCAGTACTTC,NA,TRBD2,TRBV27,TRBJ2-5
CASSLLAGGRQETQYF,TGTGCCAGCAGTTTGTTAGCGGGAGGGCGGCAAGAGACCCAGTACTTC,NA,TRBD2,TRBV27,TRBJ2-5
CASSPGGISGNTIYF,TGTGCCAGCTCCCCGGGGGGGATCTCTGGAAACACCATATATTTT,NA,NA,TRBV27,TRBJ1-3
CASSQGPRQRWSPLHF,TGTGCCAGCAGCCAAGGTCCCCGACAGCGTTGGTCACCCCTCCACTTT,NA,NA,TRBV2,TRBJ1-6
CASSEWELAGETQYF,TGTGCCAGCAGTGAATGGGAACTAGCGGGAGAGACCCAGTACTTC,many,TRBD2,TRBV25-1,TRBJ2-5
CASSLAGARETQYF,TGTGCCAGCAGCCTAGCGGGAGCGAGGGAGACCCAGTACTTC,many,TRBD2,TRBV2,TRBJ2-5
CASSLEWTSGEGNEQFF,TGTGCCAGCAGCTTAGAGTGGACTAGCGGAGAGGGCAATGAGCAGTTCTTC,NA,TRBD2,TRBV11-2,TRBJ2-1